The clone carrying this T cell receptor beta chain was observed many times. Antigen: not known. V gave up 3 bases and J gave up 5 bases, with 14 bases separating them. CDR1 is SEHNR, CDR2 FQNEAQ, per germline (reference sequence). CDR3 length: 15 residues. The data were taken from a study of T cell repertoires in cytomegalovirus infection. Study information: Carrying CMV and the relevant HLA type showed in public TCR beta signatures. Points from the study as a whole: Cumulative public TCR beta family frequency identified carriers of CMV plus the relevant HLA.

Each CDR3 protein is one row after TCRdb ran MiXCR on the reads. The table lists some 320,000 distinct CDR3 sequences, more than 8% of them singletons. Sequenced sample: PBMCs. The sequence was collected from a human donor in good health (CMV status not recorded). Some clones in this sample may be carry-over from other donors' samples. The genes are TRBV7-9 and TRBJ2-1; D tentatively reads TRBD1 or TRBD2 (5 bases each). CDR3 in DNA: TGTGCCAGCAGCTTGGGTACCGGGACGAACAATGAGCAGTTCTTC. Translation: CASSLGTGTNNEQFF.